Each of the 25 T cell receptor beta chains below was sequenced from the same sample in a study of OX40 agonist ivuxolimab in advanced cancers. This table comes from immunoSEQ multiplex PCR, and its TCRdb copy is limited to in-frame clones, with some not included. The table lists more than 55,000 clones, roughly 85% of them singletons. The specimen was CD4+ or CD8+ T cells sorted from blood, collected in a trial of the OX40 agonist ivuxolimab. These receptors originate from an adult with an advanced solid tumor such as melanoma, head and neck, liver or kidney cancer.

The rearrangement links TRBV5-4 to TRBJ2-7; TRBD2 agrees at 10 bases. The CDR3 consists of 17 residues. With V trimmed by 4 bases and J by 0 bases, 10 bases remained unmatched. Germline CDR1 reads SGHNT; CDR2 reads YYREEE (reference sequence). The CDR3 bases are TGTGCCAGCAGCCCTGATAGCGGGAGGCTAAGCTCCTACGAGCAGTACTTC. Encoded protein: CASSPDSGRLSSYEQYF.

The chain is built from TRBV1 and TRBJ2-1; the DNA was not used to check the table's D call, TRBD2. TRBV1 is marked as a pseudogene. The CDR3 totals 17 residues. For the CDR3, the DNA is TGCACCGGCAGCCTCCCAATCCGGCTAGCGGGAGGGGGTGAGCAGTTCTTC. It yields the protein CTGSLPIRLAGGGEQFF.

V usage is TRBV25-1 and J usage is TRBJ2-1; D ambiguous. CDR3 length equals 15 residues. V lost 5 bases, J lost 1 base, and 12 bases lay in between. CDR1 is MGHDK and CDR2 is SYGVNS in the germline V gene. The CDR3 sequence is CASSLGPVSYNEQFF. The CDR3, as DNA: TGTGCCAGCAGTCTGGGCCCCGTGTCCTACAATGAGCAGTTCTTC.

This clone was recorded a few times. The V gene is TRBV10-3, the J gene TRBJ2-7, with D possibly called TRBD1 or TRBD2 (6 bases each). CDR3 length: 15 amino acids. Germline assignment: CDR1 ENHRY and CDR2 SYGVKD. Deletions cut 6 bases from V and 6 bases from J, with 21 bases between. CDR3 sequence: CAIRAGDRGTSEQYF. The CDR3 DNA is TGTGCCATCAGGGCAGGGGATCGCGGGACCAGCGAGCAGTACTTC.

This rearrangement joins TRBV7-9 to TRBJ2-5, with TRBD2 identical over 11 bases. Germline loops: CDR1 SEHNR, CDR2 FQNEAQ (reference sequence). The J segment lost 4 bases and the V segment lost 1 base, leaving 2 bases of the junction unmatched. This CDR3 contains 15 residues. The CDR3 loop is CASSLGSGRVETQYF. The CDR3 bases are TGTGCCAGCAGCTTAGGTAGCGGGAGGGTAGAGACCCAGTACTTC.

This rearrangement joins TRBV27 to TRBJ1-1; 7 bases agree with TRBD1. Germline loops: CDR1 MNHEY, CDR2 SMNVEV (reference sequence). The trim removed 4 bases at V and 3 bases at J, leaving 11 bases unmatched. This CDR3 spans 16 amino acids. DNA of the CDR3: TGTGCCAGCAGTTCCCACAGGGGTCTCTTCGACACTGAAGCTTTCTTT. Protein product: CASSSHRGLFDTEAFF.

The genes are TRBV14 and TRBJ2-2; unclear D gene. The CDR3 is 13 amino acids. Looked up from germline, CDR1 is SGHDN and CDR2 is FVKESK. V was cut by 3 bases and J by 6 bases, with 8 bases left in between. CDR3: CASSQVVAGELFF. The CDR3 nucleotides read TGTGCCAGCAGCCAGGTAGTTGCCGGGGAGCTGTTTTTT.

The chain carries TRBV2 and TRBJ1-2; the D gene is possibly TRBD1 (5 bases). Germline V gene sequence: CDR1 SNHLY, CDR2 FYNNEI. The CDR3 is made up of 13 amino acids. Trimming removed 7 bases from V and 8 bases from J, with 17 bases in between. In DNA form, the CDR3 reads TGTGCCAGCAAGGAGGGCAGGAGGGGAGGCTACACCTTC. It specifies CASKEGRRGGYTF.

The CDR3 DNA reads as TGTGCCAGCAGTGAAAGATCAACCGGGGAGCTGTTTTTT. Translating it yields CASSERSTGELFF. This chain joins TRBV6-1 and TRBJ2-2; D is undetermined. This CDR3 contains 13 residues. V shed 2 bases and J shed 5 bases, with 6 bases lying between them. Germline CDR1 is MNHNS and CDR2 is SASEGT.

This clone has only a few counts. The V call is TRBV2, the J call TRBJ1-1; 9 bases agree with TRBD1. The junction had 5 bases not matched to a gene; V was cut back by 7 bases and J by 11 bases. Germline CDR1 and CDR2: SNHLY and FYNNEI. The CDR3 covers 11 residues. CDR3 nucleotide sequence: TGTGCCAGCACCAGGGACAGGGTTGCTTTCTTT. Amino acids: CASTRDRVAFF.

The chain combines TRBV5-1 with TRBJ2-5, with 8 bases aligning to TRBD1. The V gene's germline CDR1 is SGHRS and CDR2 YFSETQ. Trimming removed 2 bases from V and 5 bases from J; junction bases left unmatched: 17. The CDR3 covers 18 residues. The chain's CDR3 is CASSLPPTGAFRRETQYF. Written as DNA, the CDR3 is TGCGCCAGCAGCTTACCACCGACAGGGGCGTTCCGAAGGGAGACCCAGTACTTC.

The chain is built from TRBV10-1 and TRBJ2-1; 7 nucleotides match TRBD2. The length of the CDR3 is 14 residues. Germline V lookup: CDR1 WNHNN, CDR2 SYGVQD (reference sequence). The J segment lost 6 bases and the V segment lost 4 bases, leaving 6 bases of the junction unmatched. CDR3 DNA: TGCGCCAGCAGTGTCGGCGGGAGATTCAATGAGCAGTTCTTC. This sequence encodes CASSVGGRFNEQFF.

This clone was detected once. The genes are TRBV28 and TRBJ1-2; the D is unclear. The germline V and J ends were trimmed by 4 bases and 8 bases, with 8 bases remaining between them. From germline, CDR1 is MDHEN and CDR2 SYDVKM. The CDR3 contains 11 residues. The CDR3 here is CASSYRGGYTF. CDR3 in DNA: TGTGCCAGCAGTTATAGAGGAGGCTACACCTTC.

The V gene is TRBV6-1, the J gene TRBJ2-1; 8 bases agree with TRBD1. V lost 5 bases and J lost 9; bases outside the gene matches: 6. Germline V gives CDR1 MNHNS, CDR2 SASEGT. The CDR3 is 13 amino acids. The CDR3 loop reads CASSKDRVVEQFF. Here the CDR3 DNA reads TGTGCCAGCAGTAAGGACAGGGTAGTTGAGCAGTTCTTC.

This chain links TRBV27 with TRBJ2-5; D possibly matches TRBD1 or TRBD2 (5 bases each). The CDR3 has 13 residues. Germline loops: CDR1 MNHEY, CDR2 SMNVEV (reference sequence). Trimming removed 3 bases at V and 7 bases at J, with 12 bases between. CDR3 sequence: CASSFGTSRTQYF. CDR3 coding DNA: TGTGCCAGCAGTTTTGGGACCTCTAGGACCCAGTACTTC.

This chain joins TRBV7-9 and TRBJ2-7; D may match TRBD1 or TRBD2 (5 bases each). Per the germline V gene, CDR1 is SEHNR and CDR2 is FQNEAQ (reference sequence). The V gene lost 5 bases and the J gene lost 3 bases, with 20 bases spanning the gap. The CDR3 loop spans 16 amino acids. CDR3 residues: CASSERPGTGSYEQYF. DNA of the CDR3: TGTGCCAGCAGCGAACGACCCGGGACGGGCAGCTACGAGCAGTACTTC.

This clone was seen just once. The chain couples TRBV19 to TRBJ1-5; 8 bases match TRBD1. The CDR3 is made up of 14 amino acids. CDR1 is LNHDA, CDR2 SQIVND, per germline (reference sequence). V lost 5 bases, J lost 4 bases, and 4 bases stayed unmatched. CDR3 region: CASSVGQVNQPQHF. The CDR3 DNA sequence: TGTGCCAGTAGTGTGGGACAGGTAAATCAGCCCCAGCATTTT.

The chain carries TRBV9 and TRBJ2-2, with 13 bases aligning to TRBD2. This CDR3 is built from 18 residues. Germline values: CDR1 SGDLS, CDR2 YYNGEE. The V and J ends lost 0 bases and 4 bases, in that order; junction bases with no gene match: 6. The CDR3 here is CASSVGLAGGPGTGELFF. CDR3 DNA: TGTGCCAGCAGCGTAGGACTAGCGGGAGGCCCGGGCACCGGGGAGCTGTTTTTT.

The chain joins TRBV29-1 to TRBJ2-4, with 9 nucleotides matching TRBD1. V trimming: 6 bases; J trimming: 2 bases; junction bases outside the gene matches: 8. Germline V gene data show CDR1 as SQVTM and CDR2 as ANQGSEA. The CDR3 spans 15 residues. In nucleotides, the CDR3 is TGCAGCGTCGCAGACAGGGGGAGTTCCAAAAACATTCAGTACTTC. This codes for CSVADRGSSKNIQYF.

The chain is built from TRBV29-1 and TRBJ2-7; tentative D call: TRBD2 (5 bases). This CDR3 has 13 amino acids. The germline V gene has CDR1 SQVTM and CDR2 ANQGSEA. V shed 4 bases and J shed 5 bases, with 15 bases lying between them. The CDR3 coding sequence is TGCAGCGTTGTTTCTGGGAGTCGGAACGAGCAGTACTTC. As protein: CSVVSGSRNEQYF.

The genes are TRBV5-1 and TRBJ2-3; D tentatively fits TRBD1 or TRBD2 (6 bases each). Trimming took off 5 bases at V and 2 bases at J, with 12 bases between the two ends. The CDR3 runs to 14 residues. Germline V gene data show CDR1 as SGHRS and CDR2 as YFSETQ. The CDR3 DNA reads as TGCGCCAGCAGGAGGGGGGTGAACACAGATACGCAGTATTTT. Amino acids: CASRRGVNTDTQYF.

V is TRBV19 and J is TRBJ1-5; D call uncertain. The V and J ends lost 0 bases and 5 bases respectively, with 8 bases between them. CDR1 and CDR2 from the germline V gene are LNHDA and SQIVND (reference sequence). The CDR3 extends over 14 amino acids. The CDR3 DNA reads TGTGCCAGTAGTATAGAAGGGCTGGATCAGCCCCAGCATTTT. It translates to CASSIEGLDQPQHF.

The chain recombines TRBV4-2 with TRBJ2-4; 13 positions agree with TRBD2. CDR1 is LGHNA, CDR2 YNFKEQ, per germline. This CDR3 has 18 amino acids. The ends lost 1 base at V and 3 bases at J; junction bases unmatched: 6. The CDR3 region has the DNA TGTGCCAGCAGCCAAGTCGGGACTAGCGGGACCCGCAAAAACATTCAGTACTTC. Protein sequence: CASSQVGTSGTRKNIQYF.

The chain employs TRBV23-1 and TRBJ1-6; 9 nucleotides match TRBD1. TRBV23-1 carries the ORF label, with uncertain function. The CDR3 extends over 17 amino acids. The ends lost 2 bases at V and 7 bases at J; junction bases unmatched: 9. The CDR3 loop reads CASSQPKHRGRNSPLHF. In nucleotides, the CDR3 is TGCGCCAGCAGTCAACCAAAGCACAGGGGGCGAAATTCACCCCTCCACTTT.

The chain employs TRBV2 and TRBJ2-5, with TRBD1 as a possible D gene (6 bases). Germline V gives CDR1 SNHLY, CDR2 FYNNEI. The germline V and J ends were trimmed by 2 bases and 5 bases, with 9 bases remaining between them. CDR3 length equals 13 residues. CDR3 DNA sequence: TGTGCCAGCAGTGAACAGGGGCCCGAGACCCAGTACTTC. It is translated as CASSEQGPETQYF.